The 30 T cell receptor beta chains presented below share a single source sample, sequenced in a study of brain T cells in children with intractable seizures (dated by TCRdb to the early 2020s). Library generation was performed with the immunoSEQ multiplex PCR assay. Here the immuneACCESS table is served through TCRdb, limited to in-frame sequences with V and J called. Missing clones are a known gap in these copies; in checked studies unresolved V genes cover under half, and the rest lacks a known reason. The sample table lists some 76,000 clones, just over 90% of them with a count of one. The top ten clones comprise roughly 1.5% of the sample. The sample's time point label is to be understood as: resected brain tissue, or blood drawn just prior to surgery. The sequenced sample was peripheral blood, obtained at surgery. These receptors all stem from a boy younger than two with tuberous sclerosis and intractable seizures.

The CDR3 DNA is TGTGCCAGCTCACCTTCCGGGACCCCCTACGAGCAGTACTTC. This codes for CASSPSGTPYEQYF. The chain is built from TRBV18 and TRBJ2-7; TRBD1 or TRBD2 may be the D gene (5 bases each). V lost 3 bases and J lost 2, with 11 bases in between. There are 14 residues in the CDR3. The V gene's germline CDR1 is KGHSH and CDR2 LQKENI. Full variable domain (remainder filled in from reference TRBV18 and TRBJ2-7): NAGVMQNPRHLVRRRGQEARLRCSPMKGHSHVYWYRQLPEEGLKFMVYLQKENIIDESGMPKERFSAEFPKEGPSILRIQQVVRGDSAAYFCASSPSGTPYEQYFGPGTRLTVT.

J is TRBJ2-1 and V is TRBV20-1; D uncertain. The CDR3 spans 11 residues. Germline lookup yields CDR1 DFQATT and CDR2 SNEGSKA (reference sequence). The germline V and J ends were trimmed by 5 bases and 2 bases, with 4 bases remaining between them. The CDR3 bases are TGCAGTGCTGACACCTACAATGAGCAGTTCTTC. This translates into CSADTYNEQFF.

CDR3 protein: CASSQWLGNGYTF. Written as DNA, the CDR3 is TGTGCCAGCAGCCAATGGTTGGGAAATGGCTACACCTTC. The chain couples TRBV3-1 (or the pseudogene TRBV3-2) to TRBJ1-2; no clear D gene. The V end was cut by 2 bases, the J end by 6 bases, with 10 bases between. Germline assignment: CDR1 LGHDT and CDR2 YNNKEL (reference sequence). The CDR3 runs 13 residues.

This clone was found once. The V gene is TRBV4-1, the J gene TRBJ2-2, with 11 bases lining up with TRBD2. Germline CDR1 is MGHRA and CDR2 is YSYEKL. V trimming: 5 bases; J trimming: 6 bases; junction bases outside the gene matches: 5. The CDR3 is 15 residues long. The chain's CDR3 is CASSLLAGAAGELFF. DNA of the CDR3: TGCGCCAGCAGCTTACTAGCGGGAGCGGCCGGGGAGCTGTTTTTT.

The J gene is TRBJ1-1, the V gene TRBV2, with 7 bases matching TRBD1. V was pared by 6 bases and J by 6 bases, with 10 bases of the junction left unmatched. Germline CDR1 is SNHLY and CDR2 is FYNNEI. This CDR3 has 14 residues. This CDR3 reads CASRPRQGPAEAFF. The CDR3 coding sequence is TGTGCCAGCAGGCCAAGACAGGGTCCAGCTGAAGCTTTCTTT. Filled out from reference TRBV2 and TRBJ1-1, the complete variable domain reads EPEVTQTPSHQVTQMGQEVILRCVPISNHLYFYWYRQILGQKVEFLVSFYNNEISEKSEIFDDQFSVERPDGSNFTLKIRSTKLEDSAMYFCASRPRQGPAEAFFGQGTRLTVV.

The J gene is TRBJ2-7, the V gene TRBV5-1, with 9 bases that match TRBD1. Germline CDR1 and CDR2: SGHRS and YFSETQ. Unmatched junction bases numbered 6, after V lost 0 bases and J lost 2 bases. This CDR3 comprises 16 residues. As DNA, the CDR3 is TGCGCCAGCAGCTTGGCCGGGACAGGGCCTCCCTACGAGCAGTACTTC. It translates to CASSLAGTGPPYEQYF.

Written as DNA, the CDR3 is TGTGCCAGCAGCGTAGAAGCTGCCCCCTACGAGCAGTACTTC. Amino acids: CASSVEAAPYEQYF. The J gene is TRBJ2-7, the V gene TRBV9; no clear D gene. This CDR3 is 14 amino acids long. The germline V gene encodes CDR1 SGDLS and CDR2 YYNGEE. The V end was cut by 0 bases, the J end by 2 bases, with 9 bases between.

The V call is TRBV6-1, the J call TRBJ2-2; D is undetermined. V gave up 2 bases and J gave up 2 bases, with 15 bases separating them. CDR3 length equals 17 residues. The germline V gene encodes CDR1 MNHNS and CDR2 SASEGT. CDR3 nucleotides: TGTGCCAGCAGTGAAACCCTAATGCCCGCCAACACCGGGGAGCTGTTTTTT. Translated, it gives CASSETLMPANTGELFF.

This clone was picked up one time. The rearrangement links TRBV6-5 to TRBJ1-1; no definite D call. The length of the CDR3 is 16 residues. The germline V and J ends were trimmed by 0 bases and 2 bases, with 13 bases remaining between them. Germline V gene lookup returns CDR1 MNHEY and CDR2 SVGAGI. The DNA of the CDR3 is TGTGCCAGCAGTTACTCAGAGAGTACAATCAACACTGAAGCTTTCTTT. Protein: CASSYSESTINTEAFF.

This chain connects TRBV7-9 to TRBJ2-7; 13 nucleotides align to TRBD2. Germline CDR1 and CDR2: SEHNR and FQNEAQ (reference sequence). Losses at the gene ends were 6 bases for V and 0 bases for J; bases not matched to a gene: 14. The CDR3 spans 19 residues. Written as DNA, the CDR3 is TGTGCCAGCAGACGGTTGGGGACTAGCGGGATCCCCGGCTCCTACGAGCAGTACTTC. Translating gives CASRRLGTSGIPGSYEQYF.

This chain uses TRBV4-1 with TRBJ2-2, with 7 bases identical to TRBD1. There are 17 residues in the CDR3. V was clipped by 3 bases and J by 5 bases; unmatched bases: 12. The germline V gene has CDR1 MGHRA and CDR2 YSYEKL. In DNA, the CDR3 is TGCGCCAGCAGCCATCTACAGGGGTTGCGGTCGACCGGGGAGCTGTTTTTT. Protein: CASSHLQGLRSTGELFF.

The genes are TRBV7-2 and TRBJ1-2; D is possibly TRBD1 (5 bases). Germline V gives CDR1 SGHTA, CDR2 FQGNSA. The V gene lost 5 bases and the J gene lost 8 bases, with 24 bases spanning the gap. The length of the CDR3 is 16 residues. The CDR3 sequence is CASSKSDGRGAGGYTF. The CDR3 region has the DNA TGTGCCAGCAGCAAATCCGATGGGCGGGGCGCCGGGGGCTACACCTTC.

The CDR3 DNA reads TGTGCCAGCAGCCGGGGACTAGCGGACAATGAGCAGTTCTTC. Residues: CASSRGLADNEQFF. The chain joins TRBV14 to TRBJ2-1; 11 positions agree with TRBD2. This CDR3 spans 14 amino acids. Losses at the gene ends were 4 bases for V and 5 bases for J; bases not matched to a gene: 1. Germline-derived CDR1 and CDR2 are SGHDN and FVKESK.

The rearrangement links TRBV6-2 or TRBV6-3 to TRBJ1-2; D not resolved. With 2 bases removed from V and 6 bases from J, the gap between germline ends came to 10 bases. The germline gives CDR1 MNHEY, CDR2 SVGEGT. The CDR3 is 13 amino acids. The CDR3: CASSYVLTDGYTF. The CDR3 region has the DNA TGTGCCAGCAGTTACGTTCTGACGGATGGCTACACCTTC.

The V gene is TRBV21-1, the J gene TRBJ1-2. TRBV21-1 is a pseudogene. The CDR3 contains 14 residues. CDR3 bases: TGTGCCAGCAGCAAAGCGGCGTCTCCCGGTGGCTACACCTTC. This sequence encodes CASSKAASPGGYTF.

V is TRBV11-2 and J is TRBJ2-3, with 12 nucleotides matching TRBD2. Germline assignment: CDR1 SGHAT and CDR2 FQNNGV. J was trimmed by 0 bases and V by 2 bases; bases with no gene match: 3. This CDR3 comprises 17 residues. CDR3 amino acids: CASSLPGTSGSTDTQYF. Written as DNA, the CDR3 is TGTGCCAGCAGCTTACCCGGGACTAGCGGGAGCACAGATACGCAGTATTTT. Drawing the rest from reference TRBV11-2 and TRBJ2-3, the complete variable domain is EAGVAQSPRYKIIEKRQSVAFWCNPISGHATLYWYQQILGQGPKLLIQFQNNGVVDDSQLPKDRFSAERLKGVDSTLKIQPAKLEDSAVYLCASSLPGTSGSTDTQYFGPGTRLTVL.

In DNA, the CDR3 is TGTGCCAGCAGCTGGGGACAGGGGGCCTACGAGCAGTACTTC. This sequence encodes CASSWGQGAYEQYF. This chain links TRBV5-6 with TRBJ2-7; TRBD1 agrees at 11 bases. CDR3 length: 14 amino acids. Per the germline V gene, CDR1 is SGHDT and CDR2 is YYEEEE. J lost 2 bases, V lost 3 bases, and 1 base had no gene match. Full variable domain (outside the CDR3, taken from reference TRBV5-6 and TRBJ2-7): DAGVTQSPTHLIKTRGQQVTLRCSPKSGHDTVSWYQQALGQGPQFIFQYYEEEERQRGNFPDRFSGHQFPNYSSELNVNALLLGDSALYLCASSWGQGAYEQYFGPGTRLTVT.

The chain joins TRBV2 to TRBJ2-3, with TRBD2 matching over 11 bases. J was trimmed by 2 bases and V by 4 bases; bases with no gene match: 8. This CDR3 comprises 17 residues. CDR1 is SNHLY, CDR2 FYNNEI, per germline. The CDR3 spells CASSGGRTSGLTDTQYF. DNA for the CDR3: TGTGCCAGCAGTGGGGGGAGGACTAGCGGGCTCACAGATACGCAGTATTTT.

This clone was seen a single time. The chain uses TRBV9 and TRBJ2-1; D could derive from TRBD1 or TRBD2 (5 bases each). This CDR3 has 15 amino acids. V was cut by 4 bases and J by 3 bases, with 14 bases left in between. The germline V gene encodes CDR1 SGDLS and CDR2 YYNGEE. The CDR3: CASSLGTVNYNEQFF. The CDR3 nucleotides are TGTGCCAGCAGCTTAGGGACGGTAAACTACAATGAGCAGTTCTTC.

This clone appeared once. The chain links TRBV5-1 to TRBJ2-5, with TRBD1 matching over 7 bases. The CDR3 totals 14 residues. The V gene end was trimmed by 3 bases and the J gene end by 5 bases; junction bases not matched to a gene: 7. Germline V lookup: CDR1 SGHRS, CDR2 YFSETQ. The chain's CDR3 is CASSWVQGMETQYF. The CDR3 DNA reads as TGCGCCAGCAGCTGGGTACAGGGGATGGAGACCCAGTACTTC.

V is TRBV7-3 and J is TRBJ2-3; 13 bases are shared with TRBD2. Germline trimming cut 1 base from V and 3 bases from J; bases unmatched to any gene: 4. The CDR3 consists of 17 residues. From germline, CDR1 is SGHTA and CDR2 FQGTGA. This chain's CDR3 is CASSLNPGLAGTDTQYF. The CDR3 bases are TGTGCCAGCAGCTTAAATCCGGGACTAGCGGGAACAGATACGCAGTATTTT.

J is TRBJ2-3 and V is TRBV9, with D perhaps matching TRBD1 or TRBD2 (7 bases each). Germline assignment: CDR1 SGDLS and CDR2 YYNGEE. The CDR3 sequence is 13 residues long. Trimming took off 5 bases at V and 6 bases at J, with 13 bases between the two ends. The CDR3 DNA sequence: TGTGCCAGCAGTTGGGAGGGGGCCGATACGCAGTATTTT. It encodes CASSWEGADTQYF.

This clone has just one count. The CDR3 DNA reads TGCGCCAGCAGTGATTTTCCAATGTTGTTCAGGGCATATAATTCACCCCTCCACTTT. Residues: CASSDFPMLFRAYNSPLHF. V gene TRBV10-1 combines with J gene TRBJ1-6; a weak D match, TRBD1 (5 bases). The CDR3 is 19 amino acids. Trimming cost V 3 bases and J 4 bases, with 22 bases left between them. Germline lookup yields CDR1 WNHNN and CDR2 SYGVQD (reference sequence).

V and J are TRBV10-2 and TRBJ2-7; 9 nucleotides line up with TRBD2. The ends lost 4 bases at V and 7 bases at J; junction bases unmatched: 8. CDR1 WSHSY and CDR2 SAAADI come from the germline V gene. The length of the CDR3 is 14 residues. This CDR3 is CASSGPSGMGEQYF. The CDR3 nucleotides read TGCGCCAGCAGTGGGCCTAGCGGGATGGGGGAGCAGTACTTC.

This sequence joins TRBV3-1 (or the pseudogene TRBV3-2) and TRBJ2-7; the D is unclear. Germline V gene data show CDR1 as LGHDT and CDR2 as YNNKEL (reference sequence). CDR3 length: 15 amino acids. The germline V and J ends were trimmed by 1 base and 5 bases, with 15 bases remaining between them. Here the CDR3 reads CASSQGGARPNEQYF. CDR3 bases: TGTGCCAGCAGCCAAGGGGGTGCCAGGCCGAACGAGCAGTACTTC.

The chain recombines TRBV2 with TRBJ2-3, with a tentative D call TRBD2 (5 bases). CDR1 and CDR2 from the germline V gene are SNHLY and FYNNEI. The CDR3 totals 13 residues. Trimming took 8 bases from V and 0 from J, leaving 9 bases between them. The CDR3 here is CASAGVSTDTQYF. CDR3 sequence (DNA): TGTGCCAGCGCCGGGGTTAGCACAGATACGCAGTATTTT. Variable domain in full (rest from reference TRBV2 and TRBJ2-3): EPEVTQTPSHQVTQMGQEVILRCVPISNHLYFYWYRQILGQKVEFLVSFYNNEISEKSEIFDDQFSVERPDGSNFTLKIRSTKLEDSAMYFCASAGVSTDTQYFGPGTRLTVL.

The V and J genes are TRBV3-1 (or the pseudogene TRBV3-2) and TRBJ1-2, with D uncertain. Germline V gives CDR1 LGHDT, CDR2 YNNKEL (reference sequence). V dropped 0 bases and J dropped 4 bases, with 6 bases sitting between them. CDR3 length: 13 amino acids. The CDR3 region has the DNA TGTGCCAGCAGCCAAGATACGAGCTATGGCTACACCTTC. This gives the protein CASSQDTSYGYTF.

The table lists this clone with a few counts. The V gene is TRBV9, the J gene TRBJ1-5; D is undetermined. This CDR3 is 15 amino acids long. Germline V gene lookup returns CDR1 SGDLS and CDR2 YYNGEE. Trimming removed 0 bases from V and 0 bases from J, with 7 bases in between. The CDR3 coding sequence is TGTGCCAGCAGCGTAGGGGCGGATAGCAATCAGCCCCAGCATTTT. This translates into CASSVGADSNQPQHF.

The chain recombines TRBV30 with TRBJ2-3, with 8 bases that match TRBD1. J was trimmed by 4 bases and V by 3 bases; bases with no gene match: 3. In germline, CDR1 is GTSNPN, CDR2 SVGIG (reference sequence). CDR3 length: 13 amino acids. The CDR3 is CAWSVDRADTQYF. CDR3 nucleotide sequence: TGTGCCTGGAGCGTGGACAGGGCAGATACGCAGTATTTT.

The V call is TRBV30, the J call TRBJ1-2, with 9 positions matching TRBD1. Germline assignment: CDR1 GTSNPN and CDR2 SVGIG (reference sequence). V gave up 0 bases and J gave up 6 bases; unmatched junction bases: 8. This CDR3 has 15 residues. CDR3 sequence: CAWSVGTGKKNGYTF. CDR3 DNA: TGTGCCTGGAGTGTAGGGACAGGGAAAAAGAATGGCTACACCTTC.